The 10 T cell receptor beta chains below come from one sample, sequenced in a study of Graves' ophthalmopathy and Graves' hyperthyroidism. Amplifying from RNA transcripts, the study obtained TCR beta CDR3 regions. Second-round multiplex PCR came after first-round RT-PCR with HTBI primers. In TCRdb, the multiplex PCR reads were re-called with MiXCR into one record per CDR3 protein. The sample records about 700,000 distinct CDR3 sequences, 40% being singletons. Sequencing was performed on peripheral blood. Receptors originate from an adult man with Graves' ophthalmopathy.

The CDR3 sequence is CASTPGSGYF. The CDR3 coding sequence is TGTGCCAGCACCCCTGGCAGCGGATACTTC. The chain joins TRBV7-9 to TRBJ2-7; TRBD2 might be the D (5 bases). Between the trimmed V and J ends, which lost 7 bases and 13 bases, there was a span of 14 bases. From germline, CDR1 is SEHNR and CDR2 FQNEAQ (reference sequence). The CDR3 consists of 10 residues.

V usage is TRBV10-3 and J usage is TRBJ2-7; 7 nucleotides agree with TRBD1. Per germline, CDR1 ENHRY and CDR2 SYGVKD. The CDR3 covers 15 residues. The V gene end was trimmed by 5 bases and the J gene end by 7 bases; junction bases not matched to a gene: 14. Written as DNA, the CDR3 is TGTGCCATCAGTACCCTGACAGGGAACACCGGGGAGCAGTACTTC. As protein: CAISTLTGNTGEQYF.

This clonotype was observed a few times. The gene calls are TRBV20-1 and TRBJ2-5; no clear D. V dropped 3 bases and J dropped 2 bases, with 22 bases sitting between them. In germline, CDR1 is DFQATT, CDR2 SNEGSKA (reference sequence). The CDR3 has 17 amino acids. CDR3 bases: TGCAGTGCTAGGATCCTTGCTCGGCAGACGGTTCAAGAGACCCAGTACTTC. This translates into CSARILARQTVQETQYF.

Details on this clonotype: A much more abundant neighbour one base away suggests this may be a read error. The chain is built from TRBV10-3 and TRBJ2-7; the D gene could be TRBD1 or TRBD2 (5 bases each). The germline gives CDR1 ENHRY, CDR2 SYGVKD. The CDR3 totals 10 residues. V gave up 11 bases and J gave up 3 bases, with 8 bases separating them. CDR3 loop: CALGDYEQYF. CDR3 nucleotides: TGTGCCCTGGGGGACTACGAGCAGTACTTC.

This clonotype was detected a few times. The chain carries TRBV20-1 and TRBJ2-6, with unresolved D. This CDR3 spans 18 amino acids. V lost 5 bases and J lost 0, with 20 bases in between. Germline V gives CDR1 DFQATT, CDR2 SNEGSKA (reference sequence). The DNA of the CDR3 is TGCAGTGCTGAATTGCGAACTGAGGCATTCTCTGGGGCCAACGTCCTGACTTTC. Its translation: CSAELRTEAFSGANVLTF.

In DNA form, the CDR3 reads TGTGCCAGCACCCTAGGACTAGCGGGAGCTCGGGAGACCCAGTACTTC. Its translation: CASTLGLAGARETQYF. This sequence joins TRBV11-2 and TRBJ2-5, with 13 bases matching TRBD2. From germline, CDR1 is SGHAT and CDR2 FQNNGV. The CDR3 has 16 residues. With V trimmed by 7 bases and J by 5 bases, 10 bases remained unmatched.

A remark on this clonotype: The junction differs from germline at one of its ends, possibly a read error. The J gene is TRBJ2-7, the V gene TRBV10-3; a weak D match, TRBD2 (7 bases). The CDR3 spans 12 residues. The V gene's germline CDR1 is ENHRY and CDR2 SYGVKD. Written as DNA, the CDR3 is TGTGCCAGCAGTATTTTGCGGGGGCAGCAGTACTTC. Translated: CASSILRGQQYF.

This clonotype was counted only a few times. The chain combines TRBV2 with TRBJ2-5, with 7 positions matching TRBD1. J gave up 4 bases and V 5 bases, and 13 bases lay outside the gene matches. This CDR3 comprises 16 residues. Germline V gene data show CDR1 as SNHLY and CDR2 as FYNNEI. CDR3 bases: TGTGCCAGCAGTTACTCGTCAGGGGGTAAAGGAGAGACCCAGTACTTC. Amino acids: CASSYSSGGKGETQYF.

Concerning this clonotype itself: The CDR3 end shows no conserved phenylalanine or tryptophan, and so a read error is likely. The rearrangement links TRBV4-1 to TRBJ2-5, with D hard to call. The CDR3 spans 13 residues. Germline loops: CDR1 MGHRA, CDR2 YSYEKL. V lost 0 bases to trimming and J lost 2 bases, with 4 bases between them. The CDR3 nucleotides are TGCGCCAGCAGCCAAGACAGACAAGAGACCCAGTACTGC. Encoded protein: CASSQDRQETQYC.

This clonotype has ten or more counts. The V gene is TRBV10-3, the J gene TRBJ2-2, with a possible D match to TRBD2 (6 bases). V was cut by 10 bases and J by 1 base, with 13 bases left in between. Germline lookup yields CDR1 ENHRY and CDR2 SYGVKD. The CDR3 contains 14 residues. DNA of the CDR3: TGTGCCACGCTATTGGGGGGGAACACCGGGGAGCTGTTTTTT. Its protein is CATLLGGNTGELFF.